This T cell receptor (beta chain) was sequenced during a study of control samples from healthy donors and cancer patients. Assay used: immunoSEQ multiplex PCR; TCRdb lists only in-frame clones, some missing. The data hold about 67,000 clones, with more than 70% observed a single time. This clone was found a few times. Trimming removed 2 bases from V and 0 bases from J, with 9 bases in between. CDR3 length: 15 amino acids. In germline, CDR1 is SGHVS, CDR2 FQNEAQ. This receptor was taken from a woman aged 50 to 60 with head and neck cancer. Sequencing input: PBMCs. The rearrangement links TRBV7-8 to TRBJ2-3; no clear D. The CDR3 sequence is CASSLRPGSTDTQYF. The CDR3, as DNA: TGTGCCAGCAGCTTAAGGCCCGGAAGCACAGATACGCAGTATTTT. The variable domain in full, completed from reference TRBV7-8 and TRBJ2-3, reads GAGVSQSPRYKVAKRGQDVALRCDPISGHVSLFWYQQALGQGPEFLTYFQNEAQLDKSGLPSDRFFAERPEGSVSTLKIQRTQQEDSAVYLCASSLRPGSTDTQYFGPGTRLTVL.